The entry below gives a single TCR beta chain sequence along with its context. The antigen is unknown. Donors consisted of healthy bone marrow donors. This record belongs to a study of cytomegalovirus exposure and HLA in healthy donors. Study results and caveats: One later analysis reportedly identified an Asian-associated ancestry cluster that showed fewer N-insertions than the roughly 600-donor mean. Later analysis associated a missense DCLRE1C variant with TCR beta V- and J-gene trimming. In a later analysis, several top co-occurrence clusters appeared linked to parvovirus B19, influenza, CMV and Epstein-Barr virus.

The primer mix had 60 Vbeta and 13 Jbeta primers. Sequencing used immunoSEQ multiplex PCR; TCRdb keeps in-frame clones, though not all of them. Here the sample spans around 140,000 clones, approximately 8.9% being singletons. The receptor was isolated from a woman aged 40 to 50 in good health and CMV-seropositive. Material for sequencing was PBMCs.

This chain's CDR3 is CASSSRGLGDTEAFF. As DNA, the CDR3 is TGTGCCAGTAGTTCCAGGGGTTTGGGTGACACTGAAGCTTTCTTT. The chain recombines TRBV19 with TRBJ1-1; possibly TRBD1 for D (6 bases). Trimming took off 5 bases at V and 3 bases at J, with 16 bases between the two ends. The CDR3 length is 15 residues. Germline CDR1 is LNHDA and CDR2 is SQIVND (reference sequence). Complete variable domain (other parts from reference TRBV19 and TRBJ1-1): DGGITQSPKYLFRKEGQNVTLSCEQNLNHDAMYWYRQDPGQGLRLIYYSQIVNDFQKGDIAEGYSVSREKKESFPLTVTSAQKNPTAFYLCASSSRGLGDTEAFFGQGTRLTVV.